These T cell receptor beta chains were read from a single sample in a study of persistence of HIV-infected CD4 T cells. Repertoires were generated with immunoSEQ multiplex PCR, while TCRdb's copy carries only in-frame clones and drops some. The repertoire consists of some 30,000 clones, with 65% to 75% occurring once and the leading ten covering approximately 1.5%. The antigens these receptors bind are not known. The sample in question was CD4+ T cells sorted from PBMCs after approximately 20-hour stimulation, obtained from a patient who received antiretroviral therapy. Every receptor here comes from an adult man with HIV who was CMV-seropositive. Each CDR3 is given with its conserved first and last residue. A D gene is named only where the DNA matches it firmly. Some rows have no size entry. The others give once, few or many, or a class for an expanded clone.

CDR3: CASSLRTNTEAFF
DNA: TGCGCCAGCAGCCTCCGTACGAACACTGAAGCTTTCTTT
D: .
V: TRBV4-1
size: once
J: TRBJ1-1

CDR3: CASSIWTGGSASPLHF
DNA: TGTGCCAGCAGCATTTGGACAGGGGGTTCTGCATCACCCCTCCACTTT
D: TRBD1
V: TRBV7-9
size: few
J: TRBJ1-6

CDR3: CASSQDSYLRRGRANTGELFF
DNA: TGCGCCAGCAGCCAAGACAGCTACTTGAGGCGAGGGAGGGCGAACACCGGGGAGCTGTTTTTT
D: TRBD2
V: TRBV4-1
size: .
J: TRBJ2-2

CDR3: CASSLTGGREKLFF
DNA: TGTGCCAGCAGTTTAACCGGGGGCAGGGAAAAACTGTTTTTT
D: .
V: TRBV28
size: .
J: TRBJ1-4

CDR3: CASSGTSGGRGEQYF
DNA: TGTGCCAGCAGCGGGACTAGCGGGGGAAGGGGTGAGCAGTACTTC
D: TRBD2
V: TRBV9
size: once
J: TRBJ2-7

CDR3: CASSVEGLISEKLFF
DNA: TGTGCCAGCAGCGTAGAAGGGCTCATTAGTGAAAAACTGTTTTTT
D: .
V: TRBV9
size: medium-sized
J: TRBJ1-4

CDR3: CASSWDWDDDYEQYF
DNA: TGTGCCAGCAGCTGGGACTGGGACGACGACTACGAGCAGTACTTC
D: .
V: TRBV7-2
size: .
J: TRBJ2-7

CDR3: CASMAGQGSAYGYTF
DNA: TGTGCCAGTATGGCGGGACAGGGAAGTGCCTATGGCTACACCTTC
D: TRBD1
V: TRBV19
size: .
J: TRBJ1-2

CDR3: CASSSDRVGYEQYF
DNA: TGCGCCAGCAGCTCGGACAGGGTCGGCTACGAGCAGTACTTC
D: TRBD1
V: TRBV10-2
size: .
J: TRBJ2-7

CDR3: CSGATLGTGELFF
DNA: TGCAGCGGAGCCACCCTCGGCACCGGGGAGCTGTTTTTT
D: .
V: TRBV29-1
size: .
J: TRBJ2-2

CDR3: CASSTEGQGSTEAFF
DNA: TGTGCCAGCAGTACCGAAGGACAGGGTAGCACTGAAGCTTTCTTT
D: TRBD1
V: TRBV2
size: .
J: TRBJ1-1

CDR3: CASSQEAGARLFF
DNA: TGTGCCAGCAGCCAAGAGGCGGGAGCTAGGCTGTTTTTT
D: .
V: TRBV3-1/TRBV3-2
size: .
J: TRBJ1-4

CDR3: CASSQDIGTNYGYTF
DNA: TGTGCCAGCAGCCAAGATATCGGCACCAACTATGGCTACACCTTC
D: .
V: TRBV3-1/TRBV3-2
size: .
J: TRBJ1-2

CDR3: CASSPAGSGLGQPQHF
DNA: TGTGCCAGCTCACCGGCAGGTTCGGGCCTCGGGCAGCCCCAGCATTTT
D: .
V: TRBV18
size: .
J: TRBJ1-5

CDR3: CASSPGRESWAQYF
DNA: TGTGCCAGCTCACCAGGCAGGGAGAGTTGGGCGCAGTATTTT
D: .
V: TRBV18
size: .
J: TRBJ2-3

CDR3: CATSDANSKGQPQHF
DNA: TGTGCCACCAGTGACGCAAACTCCAAGGGACAGCCCCAGCATTTT
D: .
V: TRBV24-1
size: .
J: TRBJ1-5

CDR3: CASTPRGANEKLFF
DNA: TGTGCCAGCACCCCTCGGGGAGCTAATGAAAAACTGTTTTTT
D: .
V: TRBV7-9
size: .
J: TRBJ1-4

CDR3: CASSPSSGGANEQYF
DNA: TGCGCCAGCAGCCCATCTAGCGGGGGGGCTAACGAGCAGTACTTC
D: TRBD2
V: TRBV4-1
size: .
J: TRBJ2-7

CDR3: CASSPPQGSSGNTIYF
DNA: TGTGCCAGTAGTCCCCCACAGGGGAGCTCTGGAAACACCATATATTTT
D: TRBD1
V: TRBV19
size: few
J: TRBJ1-3

CDR3: CASSAGTGNQPQHF
DNA: TGTGCCAGCAGCGCCGGGACAGGTAATCAGCCCCAGCATTTT
D: TRBD1
V: TRBV6-6
size: .
J: TRBJ1-5

CDR3: CASSGVNQPQHF
DNA: TGTGCCAGCAGTGGAGTCAATCAGCCCCAGCATTTT
D: .
V: TRBV2
size: few
J: TRBJ1-5

CDR3: CAWSAFRAGLNTEAFF
DNA: TGTGCCTGGAGTGCCTTCCGGGCGGGGTTGAACACTGAAGCTTTCTTT
D: .
V: TRBV30
size: once
J: TRBJ1-1

CDR3: CATSDQGENSPLHF
DNA: TGTGCCACCAGTGATCAGGGAGAAAATTCACCCCTCCACTTT
D: .
V: TRBV24-1
size: .
J: TRBJ1-6